The 15 T cell receptor beta chains presented below share a single source sample, sequenced in a study of shared clonotypes between healthy human individuals. CD45RO-negative, CCR7-selected cells formed the naive CD8 fraction, which excluded terminally differentiated effector memory CD45RA+ cells. Some clones are missing from TCRdb's copy, which holds only in-frame ones; the method was immunoSEQ multiplex PCR. The data show about 680,000 clones, with roughly 94% seen just once and approximately 22% held by the top ten. Sequenced input: naive CD8+ T cells sorted from blood. The receptors shown here come from a man aged 25-45 years in good health.

CDR3 in amino acids: CASSSIAEGYNEQFF. The DNA for the CDR3 is TGTGCCAGCAGTTCCATAGCGGAAGGGTACAATGAGCAGTTCTTC. V usage is TRBV27 and J usage is TRBJ2-1; D perhaps matches TRBD2 (6 bases). The CDR3 runs to 15 residues. The germline CDR1 and CDR2 sequences are MNHEY and SMNVEV (reference sequence). V dropped 4 bases and J dropped 4 bases, with 14 bases sitting between them.

The gene calls are TRBV2 and TRBJ2-1; 7 nucleotides align to TRBD2. This CDR3 spans 15 amino acids. Germline loops: CDR1 SNHLY, CDR2 FYNNEI. V lost 2 bases and J lost 4; bases outside the gene matches: 5. The CDR3 sequence is CASSELASGYNEQFF. CDR3 DNA: TGTGCCAGCAGTGAATTGGCTAGCGGATACAATGAGCAGTTCTTC.

The rearrangement links TRBV5-5 to TRBJ2-2; unclear D gene. Germline CDR1 reads SGHKS; CDR2 reads YYEKEE (reference sequence). There are 17 residues in the CDR3. V was clipped by 6 bases and J by 4 bases, with 22 bases between them. CDR3 residues: CASNPVSPGYITGELFF. Here the CDR3 DNA reads TGTGCCAGCAACCCCGTTTCCCCAGGCTATATCACCGGGGAGCTGTTTTTT.

As to this clone: The sample carries other DNA sequences with the same CDR3. The chain has TRBV5-1 and TRBJ2-2; weak D call: TRBD1 (5 bases). The CDR3 covers 14 residues. The ends were cut back, 0 bases at V and 6 bases at J, with 9 bases in the middle. The germline CDR1 and CDR2 sequences are SGHRS and YFSETQ. CDR3 nucleotide sequence: TGCGCCAGCAGCTTGGAAGGGGCGGCCGGGGAGCTGTTTTTT. This sequence encodes CASSLEGAAGELFF.

This chain links TRBV28 with TRBJ1-3; D is unclear. The CDR3 loop spans 16 amino acids. The V end lost 7 bases, the J end lost 1 base, and 17 bases lay between the germline ends. The germline V gene encodes CDR1 MDHEN and CDR2 SYDVKM. CDR3 amino acids: CASNSDRVGSGNTIYF. The CDR3 DNA follows: TGTGCCAGCAATTCGGATCGGGTAGGATCTGGAAACACCATATATTTT. The whole variable domain, filled in from reference TRBV28 and TRBJ1-3, reads DVKVTQSSRYLVKRTGEKVFLECVQDMDHENMFWYRQDPGLGLRLIYFSYDVKMKEKGDIPEGYSVSREKKERFSLILESASTNQTSMYLCASNSDRVGSGNTIYFGEGSWLTVV.

This clone was seen more than once but under ten times. V and J are TRBV9 and TRBJ1-2; D unresolved. Trimming cost V 3 bases and J 3 bases, with 3 bases left between them. The CDR3 length is 11 residues. Per the germline V gene, CDR1 is SGDLS and CDR2 is YYNGEE. The CDR3 sequence is CASSGYYGYTF. The CDR3 DNA reads TGTGCCAGCAGCGGGTACTATGGCTACACCTTC.

The chain carries TRBV11-2 and TRBJ2-7, with 10 bases that match TRBD1. The trim removed 5 bases at V and 4 bases at J, leaving 11 bases unmatched. The CDR3 contains 16 residues. Germline V lookup: CDR1 SGHAT, CDR2 FQNNGV. CDR3 residues: CASSPPGTGVWYEQYF. The DNA for the CDR3 is TGTGCCAGCAGCCCGCCGGGGACAGGGGTTTGGTACGAGCAGTACTTC.

The chain joins TRBV7-6 to TRBJ1-1; D is ambiguous. Per germline, CDR1 SGHVS and CDR2 FNYEAQ. The CDR3 runs to 13 residues. The V and J ends lost 2 bases and 4 bases respectively, with 8 bases between them. The CDR3 reads CASSLMGSTEAFF. Written as DNA, the CDR3 is TGTGCCAGCAGCTTAATGGGGTCCACTGAAGCTTTCTTT.

The chain has TRBV29-1 and TRBJ2-1; D remains ambiguous. Germline loops: CDR1 SQVTM, CDR2 ANQGSEA. Trimming cost V 2 bases and J 1 base, with 9 bases left between them. This CDR3 is 14 amino acids long. The CDR3 coding sequence is TGCAGCGTTGAATCGTTAGGGTCCTACAATGAGCAGTTCTTC. It yields the protein CSVESLGSYNEQFF.

This sequence joins TRBV7-9 and TRBJ2-2; D is perhaps TRBD1 (6 bases). The V end lost 4 bases, the J end lost 0 bases, and 9 bases lay between the germline ends. CDR3 size: 15 residues. The V gene's germline CDR1 is SEHNR and CDR2 FQNEAQ (reference sequence). The CDR3, as DNA: TGTGCCAGCAGCTATGGGACACCGAACACCGGGGAGCTGTTTTTT. Encoded protein: CASSYGTPNTGELFF.

The chain recombines TRBV13 with TRBJ2-7, with TRBD2 matching 12 bases. The CDR3 totals 17 residues. The germline CDR1 and CDR2 sequences are PRHDT and FYEKMQ (reference sequence). Trimming took 1 base from V and 7 from J; bases not matched to a gene: 11. The CDR3 DNA reads as TGTGCCAGCAGCTTAGTGACTTCGACTAGCGGGAGTCAAGAGCAGTACTTC. This encodes CASSLVTSTSGSQEQYF.

This chain links TRBV4-1 with TRBJ2-7; D ambiguous. Per germline, CDR1 MGHRA and CDR2 YSYEKL. The CDR3 has 13 residues. The V end was cut by 1 base, the J end by 4 bases, with 8 bases between. The CDR3 nucleotides read TGCGCCAGCAGCCAAGTAACAGATTACGAGCAGTACTTC. Amino acids: CASSQVTDYEQYF.

The gene calls are TRBV5-8 and TRBJ2-3, with TRBD2 identical over 13 bases. V shed 4 bases and J 5 bases; nucleotides not matched to a gene: 7. There are 16 residues in the CDR3. The germline V gene has CDR1 SGHTS and CDR2 YDEGEE. CDR3 sequence: CASSPPGLAGLDTQYF. CDR3 in DNA: TGTGCCAGCAGCCCACCGGGACTAGCGGGATTAGATACGCAGTATTTT.

The V call is TRBV4-1, the J call TRBJ2-1; D call uncertain. This CDR3 has 15 residues. Per the germline V gene, CDR1 is MGHRA and CDR2 is YSYEKL. Trimming cost V 0 bases and J 7 bases, with 13 bases left between them. DNA of the CDR3: TGCGCCAGCAGCCAAGATAAGGGCCTAATTAATGAGCAGTTCTTC. This codes for CASSQDKGLINEQFF.

The gene calls are TRBV6-5 and TRBJ1-1, with D unresolved. Germline-derived CDR1 and CDR2 are MNHEY and SVGAGI. V was shortened by 0 bases and J by 7 bases, with 12 bases between the two germline ends. The CDR3 totals 14 residues. CDR3 sequence reads: CASSYSGRTGEAFF. The CDR3 DNA follows: TGTGCCAGCAGTTACTCGGGAAGGACGGGTGAAGCTTTCTTT.